The rows below give T cell receptor beta chains drawn from one sample of a study of Tregs in tolerant kidney transplant recipients. Assay: immunoSEQ multiplex PCR; the TCRdb copy retains only in-frame clones and omits some. There are 92,000 or so clones in the sample; around nine tenths occur only once, and over 4% lies in the top ten. The sequenced sample consisted of CD8+ T cells from blood. All receptors derive from a human donor in good health. Each CDR3 is given with its conserved first and last residue. D genes are given only for firm matches. Where a row states a size, it is once, few, many or the class of an expanded clone; other rows omit it.

clone size	J gene	V gene	D gene	CDR3 length	CDR3 protein	CDR3 DNA
NA	TRBJ2-3	TRBV7-8	NA	15	CASSLDALYGDTQYF	TGTGCCAGCAGCTTAGATGCTCTCTACGGGGATACGCAGTATTTT
NA	TRBJ2-6	TRBV7-9	NA	13	CASKSSGANVLTF	TGTGCCAGCAAATCCTCTGGGGCCAACGTCCTGACTTTC
NA	TRBJ1-2	TRBV29-1	NA	13	CSVLPGANYGYTF	TGCAGCGTTCTACCGGGGGCTAACTATGGCTACACCTTC
NA	TRBJ2-3	TRBV11-2	NA	16	CASSSPGSLYTDTQYF	TGTGCCAGCAGCTCGCCGGGCAGTTTGTACACAGATACGCAGTATTTT
NA	TRBJ2-3	TRBV6-1	NA	11	CASMGLDTQYF	TGTGCCAGCATGGGGCTAGATACGCAGTATTTT
NA	TRBJ2-5	TRBV19	NA	13	CASSISLRETQYF	TGTGCCAGTAGTATATCTTTAAGGGAGACCCAGTACTTC
NA	TRBJ1-2	TRBV7-9	NA	16	CASSLPPGPSNGGYTF	TGTGCCAGCAGCTTACCGCCGGGGCCGAGCAACGGGGGCTACACCTTC
NA	TRBJ1-2	TRBV4-1	NA	13	CASSQGERYGYTF	TGCGCCAGCAGCCAAGGTGAGCGGTATGGCTACACCTTC
NA	TRBJ1-2	TRBV9	NA	12	CASSGAASGYTF	TGTGCCAGCAGCGGAGCGGCAAGTGGCTACACCTTC
NA	TRBJ1-2	TRBV21-1	NA	12	CASSRQSYGYTF	TGTGCCAGCAGCAGACAGAGCTATGGCTACACCTTC
NA	TRBJ2-2	TRBV27	NA	15	CASSLGASNTGELFF	TGTGCCAGCAGTTTAGGAGCGTCTAACACCGGGGAGCTGTTTTTT
NA	TRBJ1-5	TRBV9	NA	16	CASSVGGWDSNQPQHF	TGTGCCAGCAGCGTAGGGGGGTGGGATAGCAATCAGCCCCAGCATTTT
NA	TRBJ2-7	TRBV18	TRBD1	17	CASSPPPGTGPSYEQYF	TGTGCCAGCTCACCACCGCCCGGGACAGGGCCCTCCTACGAGCAGTACTTC
NA	TRBJ2-1	TRBV7-8	NA	16	CASSFPPTVSYNEQFF	TGTGCCAGCAGCTTCCCCCCGACAGTTTCCTACAATGAGCAGTTCTTC
NA	TRBJ2-2	TRBV7-4	TRBD1	14	CASSDRENTGELFF	TGTGCCAGCAGCGACAGGGAGAACACCGGGGAGCTGTTTTTT
NA	TRBJ1-4	TRBV7-3	NA	15	CASSSTGGTNEKLFF	TGTGCCAGCAGCTCCACGGGGGGAACTAATGAAAAACTGTTTTTT
NA	TRBJ2-1	TRBV7-9	NA	14	CASSLGGAGNEQFF	TGTGCCAGCAGCTTAGGGGGAGCAGGGAATGAGCAGTTCTTC
NA	TRBJ1-2	TRBV6-5	TRBD1	13	CATRTGWGYGYTF	TGTGCCACCAGGACAGGGTGGGGCTATGGCTACACCTTC
NA	TRBJ2-1	TRBV6-5	NA	15	CASSFSGSSYNEQFF	TGTGCCAGCAGTTTTAGCGGAAGCTCCTACAATGAGCAGTTCTTC
NA	TRBJ1-2	TRBV10-2	NA	13	CASTEQVRGGYTF	TGCGCCAGCACCGAACAGGTCCGGGGTGGCTACACCTTC
NA	TRBJ2-5	TRBV12-5	NA	17	CASGLGPQTQYQETQYF	TGTGCTAGTGGTTTGGGGCCTCAGACACAGTACCAAGAGACCCAGTACTTC
NA	TRBJ2-1	TRBV19	NA	16	CASTSRQAISYNEQFF	TGTGCCAGTACCTCTAGGCAGGCTATCTCCTACAATGAGCAGTTCTTC
NA	TRBJ2-5	TRBV4-2	TRBD2	16	CASSQDELAGEETQYF	TGTGCCAGCAGCCAAGATGAACTAGCGGGAGAAGAGACCCAGTACTTC
once	TRBJ1-1	TRBV29-1	NA	12	CSVGGGRAEAFF	TGCAGCGTGGGAGGCGGCCGAGCTGAAGCTTTCTTT
NA	TRBJ1-3	TRBV7-6	TRBD1	15	CASSINRGPGNTIYF	TGTGCCAGCAGCATTAACAGGGGGCCTGGAAACACCATATATTTT
NA	TRBJ2-1	TRBV7-9	NA	16	CASSLAPERPSYEQFF	TGTGCCAGCAGCTTAGCGCCAGAGCGGCCATCCTATGAGCAGTTCTTC
NA	TRBJ1-1	TRBV21-1	NA	14	CASSKSRGAYEAFF	TGTGCCAGCAGCAAAAGTCGGGGGGCCTATGAAGCTTTCTTT
NA	TRBJ2-3	TRBV7-9	NA	15	CASSDYLRGADTQYF	TGTGCCAGCAGCGATTATCTTCGGGGTGCAGATACGCAGTATTTT
NA	TRBJ2-7	TRBV7-9	TRBD1	16	CASSGYRGRSLNEQYF	TGTGCCAGCAGCGGCTACAGGGGTAGATCGTTGAACGAGCAGTACTTC
NA	TRBJ1-2	TRBV30	NA	12	CAWKNRVYGYTF	TGTGCCTGGAAGAACAGGGTCTATGGCTACACCTTC
NA	TRBJ1-1	TRBV7-9	NA	14	CASSTTTGNTEAFF	TGTGCCAGCAGCACAACGACCGGGAACACTGAAGCTTTCTTT
NA	TRBJ1-5	TRBV4-2	TRBD1	16	CASSQDQQGAYQPQHF	TGTGCCAGCAGCCAAGATCAACAGGGGGCTTATCAGCCCCAGCATTTT
NA	TRBJ2-7	TRBV6-1	NA	17	CASSAPGLMVPGYEQYF	TGTGCCAGCAGTGCCCCGGGGTTAATGGTACCTGGATACGAGCAGTACTTC
NA	TRBJ2-1	TRBV9	NA	15	CASSVDSGTYNEQFF	TGTGCCAGCAGCGTAGATAGCGGAACATACAATGAGCAGTTCTTC
NA	TRBJ2-7	TRBV7-9	NA	13	CASSSERVSEQYF	TGTGCCAGCAGCTCAGAGCGGGTTTCCGAGCAGTACTTC
NA	TRBJ1-1	TRBV6-5	NA	14	CASSYSGFSTEAFF	TGTGCCAGCAGTTACTCGGGGTTTTCCACTGAAGCTTTCTTT
NA	TRBJ2-2	TRBV4-1	NA	12	CASSHGDGELFF	TGCGCCAGCAGCCACGGAGACGGGGAGCTGTTTTTT
NA	TRBJ2-7	TRBV7-9	NA	12	CASSLLGYEQYF	TGTGCCAGCAGCTTACTTGGGTACGAGCAGTACTTC
NA	TRBJ2-7	TRBV11-2	NA	15	CASSLGGGRGYEQYF	TGTGCCAGCAGCTTAGGAGGTGGACGCGGCTACGAGCAGTACTTC
NA	TRBJ1-4	TRBV7-9	TRBD1	14	CASSKTGRDEKLFF	TGTGCCAGCAGCAAGACAGGGAGAGATGAAAAACTGTTTTTT
NA	TRBJ1-1	TRBV27	NA	15	CASSPRGRGTAEAFF	TGTGCCAGCAGTCCCCGGGGCCGAGGAACCGCTGAAGCTTTCTTT
once	TRBJ2-3	TRBV7-9	NA	14	CASSPGTGQDTQYF	TGTGCCAGCAGCCCAGGGACGGGGCAGGATACGCAGTATTTT
NA	TRBJ1-2	TRBV30	NA	13	CAWSVSPGNGYTF	TGTGCCTGGAGTGTGAGCCCTGGGAACGGCTACACCTTC
NA	TRBJ2-3	TRBV9	NA	11	CASSHLDTQYF	TGTGCCAGTTCACACCTGGATACGCAGTATTTT
once	TRBJ1-6	TRBV13	NA	15	CASSPGGITNSPLHF	TGTGCCAGCAGCCCGGGGGGGATTACGAATTCACCCCTCCACTTT
NA	TRBJ1-1	TRBV7-2	NA	14	CASSLQGLWTEAFF	TGTGCCAGCAGCCTCCAAGGTCTATGGACTGAAGCTTTCTTT
NA	TRBJ2-7	TRBV7-9	NA	12	CASSSRSYEQYF	TGTGCCAGCAGCTCTAGGTCCTACGAGCAGTACTTC
NA	TRBJ2-7	TRBV10-1	NA	13	CASSPYLSYEQYF	TGCGCCAGCAGCCCGTACCTCTCCTACGAGCAGTACTTC
NA	TRBJ2-6	TRBV5-4	NA	17	CASSTGWGISGANVLTF	TGTGCCAGCAGCACAGGGTGGGGCATCTCTGGGGCCAACGTCCTGACTTTC
NA	TRBJ2-1	TRBV5-6	TRBD2	12	CASSLASGTQFF	TGTGCCAGCAGCTTGGCTAGCGGGACGCAGTTCTTC
NA	TRBJ2-1	TRBV21-1	NA	17	CASSKVGAGGFSNEQFF	TGTGCCAGCAGCAAAGTAGGGGCAGGGGGCTTTAGCAATGAGCAGTTCTTC
NA	TRBJ2-6	TRBV4-2	TRBD2	18	CASRSPTAGGGGANVLTF	TGTGCCAGCAGATCCCCGACGGCGGGGGGTGGTGGGGCCAACGTCCTGACTTTC